The next 22 T cell receptor beta chains were all read from a single sample in a study of vaccination and CD4 T cells after COVID-19. Treatment defined: approximately nine-day PBMC culture with coronavirus spike peptide pools or control peptides (ViraFEST assay). At the Johns Hopkins FTIC core, DNA taken from cultured CD4+ T cells was sequenced by way of the Oncomine TCR Beta short-read assay. TCRdb reprocessed the PCR reads via MiXCR and lists one record per CDR3 protein. The sample has 14,000 to 15,000 distinct CDR3 sequences; about four fifths are singletons. No antigen is known for these receptors. The input for sequencing was CD4+ T cells from blood, cultured in vitro, taken after SARS-CoV-2 vaccination. These receptor sequences come from a human donor who received a COVID-19 vaccine.

J is TRBJ1-2 and V is TRBV7-9; the match to TRBD1 covers 11 bases. Germline V gene data show CDR1 as SEHNR and CDR2 as FQNEAQ (reference sequence). The CDR3 length is 15 residues. V trimming: 1 base; J trimming: 8 bases; junction bases outside the gene matches: 6. CDR3 DNA sequence: TGTGCCAGCAGCTTAGTTAGGACAGGGGGCGGAGGCTACACCTTC. The encoded protein is CASSLVRTGGGGYTF.

This clonotype was counted only a few times. The rearrangement uses TRBV7-2 and TRBJ1-5; D is ambiguous. The germline gives CDR1 SGHTA, CDR2 FQGNSA. V was clipped by 1 base and J by 1 base, with 8 bases between them. This CDR3 has 15 residues. The CDR3 reads CASSLGIRSNQPQHF. In nucleotides, the CDR3 is TGTGCCAGCAGCTTAGGGATCCGGAGCAATCAGCCCCAGCATTTT.

V usage is TRBV10-3 and J usage is TRBJ1-5, with TRBD1 matching 7 bases. The CDR3 is 15 residues long. Germline lookup yields CDR1 ENHRY and CDR2 SYGVKD. The V and J ends lost 3 bases and 4 bases, in that order; junction bases with no gene match: 6. CDR3 nucleotide sequence: TGTGCCATCAGTGACCAACGGGACAGTAATCAGCCCCAGCATTTT. Its protein is CAISDQRDSNQPQHF.

V is TRBV7-7 and J is TRBJ2-3; TRBD2 aligns across 8 bases. V lost 1 base to trimming and J lost 1 base; unmatched junction nucleotides: 7. This CDR3 has 17 residues. CDR1 SSHAT and CDR2 FNYEAQ come from the germline V gene (reference sequence). The CDR3 nucleotides read TGTGCCAGCAGCTTAGGGTCCCTAGCGGGCGGCACAGATACGCAGTATTTT. Residues: CASSLGSLAGGTDTQYF.

The gene calls are TRBV30 and TRBJ1-1, with 8 bases lining up with TRBD1. The CDR3 consists of 14 residues. Per germline, CDR1 GTSNPN and CDR2 SVGIG (reference sequence). V was pared by 3 bases and J by 1 base, with 4 bases of the junction left unmatched. The CDR3 sequence: CAWRGDRRNTEAFF. The CDR3, as DNA: TGTGCCTGGAGAGGGGACAGGCGGAACACTGAAGCTTTCTTT.

The chain uses TRBV24-1 and TRBJ1-3; no firm D call. The CDR3 consists of 17 residues. The ends were cut back, 0 bases at V and 0 bases at J, with 11 bases in the middle. Per germline, CDR1 KGHDR and CDR2 SFDVKD. The CDR3 bases are TGTGCCACCAGTGATTTGTGGGTTCTAATCTCTGGAAACACCATATATTTT. Translating it yields CATSDLWVLISGNTIYF.

The chain employs TRBV6-5 and TRBJ1-2; possible D gene TRBD1, 5 bases. CDR1 is MNHEY and CDR2 is SVGAGI in the germline V gene. CDR3 length: 15 amino acids. Trimming stripped 2 bases from V and 4 bases from J, with 14 bases between. CDR3 sequence (DNA): TGTGCCAGCAGTTACGATGGGCAGGGAGTCTATGGCTACACCTTC. It translates to CASSYDGQGVYGYTF.

This clonotype was seen only once. V usage is TRBV20-1 and J usage is TRBJ1-5; no clear D gene. Germline CDR1 and CDR2: DFQATT and SNEGSKA (reference sequence). V dropped 3 bases and J dropped 1 base, with 4 bases sitting between them. The CDR3 contains 12 residues. CDR3 sequence: CSARGSNQPQHF. Written as DNA, the CDR3 is TGCAGTGCTAGGGGGAGCAATCAGCCCCAGCATTTT.

This clonotype came up a few times. V is TRBV12-3 or TRBV12-4 and J is TRBJ1-2; D is possibly TRBD1 (5 bases). V gave up 2 bases and J gave up 7 bases, with 11 bases separating them. CDR3 length equals 13 residues. DNA for the CDR3: TGTGCCAGCAGTTTACAAGGACATCTTGGCTACACCTTC. It yields the protein CASSLQGHLGYTF.

This rearrangement joins TRBV5-1 to TRBJ2-2; D remains ambiguous. Germline V gene sequence: CDR1 SGHRS, CDR2 YFSETQ. Trimming removed 0 bases at V and 5 bases at J, with 14 bases between. CDR3 length: 16 residues. CDR3 protein: CASSLAARFGTGELFF. The CDR3 DNA sequence: TGCGCCAGCAGCTTGGCCGCGAGGTTTGGAACCGGGGAGCTGTTTTTT.

The V call is TRBV20-1, the J call TRBJ2-4; D is perhaps TRBD1 (6 bases). In germline, CDR1 is DFQATT, CDR2 SNEGSKA (reference sequence). CDR3 length: 13 residues. Trimming removed 4 bases from V and 4 bases from J, with 11 bases in between. In DNA, the CDR3 is TGCAGTGCTACGGCAGGGGTTAAAAACATTCAGTACTTC. Its protein is CSATAGVKNIQYF.

The chain uses TRBV27 and TRBJ2-3, with TRBD2 identical over 11 bases. This CDR3 has 17 residues. Losses at the gene ends were 8 bases for V and 2 bases for J; bases not matched to a gene: 12. Germline assignment: CDR1 MNHEY and CDR2 SMNVEV (reference sequence). The CDR3 DNA sequence: TGTGCCAGCTCCTTAGCGGGGGGGGCCCCCACCACAGATACGCAGTATTTT. This sequence encodes CASSLAGGAPTTDTQYF.

Concerning this clonotype itself: The CDR3 ends on some other residue instead of the conserved phenylalanine or tryptophan, so this is likely a read error. The J gene is TRBJ1-3, the V gene TRBV24-1; TRBD1 might be the D (6 bases). The CDR3 consists of 15 residues. CDR1 is KGHDR, CDR2 SFDVKD, per germline. Trimming stripped 0 bases from V and 2 bases from J, with 7 bases between. CDR3 nucleotides: TGTGCCACCAGTGATTTGTACAGGGCTGGAAACACCATATATCTT. Amino acids: CATSDLYRAGNTIYL.

This chain connects TRBV20-1 to TRBJ1-2; D gene ambiguous. Germline assignment: CDR1 DFQATT and CDR2 SNEGSKA (reference sequence). V lost 3 bases and J 2 bases, leaving 10 bases between the germline ends. The CDR3 is 13 amino acids. The CDR3 protein is CSARAHTNYGYTF. The DNA of the CDR3 is TGCAGTGCTAGGGCTCATACGAACTATGGCTACACCTTC.

The chain carries TRBV5-8 and TRBJ2-5; TRBD2 matches 11 bases. CDR1 and CDR2 from the germline V gene are SGHTS and YDEGEE. The CDR3 extends over 19 amino acids. J was trimmed by 2 bases and V by 0 bases; bases with no gene match: 12. The CDR3 spells CASSLGRTWLAGGQETQYF. The CDR3 DNA reads TGTGCCAGCAGCTTGGGTCGGACCTGGCTAGCGGGGGGTCAAGAGACCCAGTACTTC.

The gene calls are TRBV7-9 and TRBJ2-1; 7 nucleotides match TRBD1. The CDR3 extends over 14 amino acids. Germline-derived CDR1 and CDR2 are SEHNR and FQNEAQ (reference sequence). The J segment lost 3 bases and the V segment lost 4 bases, leaving 3 bases of the junction unmatched. The CDR3 protein is CASSSDRDYNEQFF. The CDR3 DNA follows: TGTGCCAGCAGCTCTGACAGGGACTACAATGAGCAGTTCTTC.

The V call is TRBV7-9, the J call TRBJ1-5, with a tentative D call TRBD1 (6 bases). Germline assignment: CDR1 SEHNR and CDR2 FQNEAQ (reference sequence). The CDR3 length is 15 residues. Trimming left V 3 bases short and J 6 bases short, with 15 bases between. DNA for the CDR3: TGTGCCAGCAGCTTGGGTGGGGGGCTAGGTCAGCCCCAGCATTTT. Amino acids: CASSLGGGLGQPQHF.

Concerning this clonotype: Mismatch with germline at one junction end may stem from a read error. This chain uses TRBV2 with TRBJ1-2; TRBD1 matches 7 bases. Looked up from germline, CDR1 is SNHLY and CDR2 is FYNNEI. This CDR3 contains 13 residues. This CDR3 reads CASREGQVYGYTF. CDR3 in DNA: TGTGCCAGCAGGGAAGGACAGGTCTATGGCTACACCTTC.

The rearrangement links TRBV7-8 to TRBJ2-7, with D perhaps given as TRBD1 or TRBD2 (5 bases each). This CDR3 spans 16 amino acids. Trimming cost V 1 base and J 5 bases, with 18 bases left between them. The germline CDR1 and CDR2 sequences are SGHVS and FQNEAQ. CDR3 in amino acids: CASSLVAGRDVDEQYF. CDR3 bases: TGTGCCAGCAGCTTAGTTGCCGGTCGGGACGTCGACGAGCAGTACTTC.

This chain connects TRBV10-1 to TRBJ2-5; 13 bases match TRBD2. The CDR3 sequence is 17 residues long. V shed 3 bases and J 2 bases; nucleotides not matched to a gene: 6. The V gene's germline CDR1 is WNHNN and CDR2 SYGVQD (reference sequence). The DNA for the CDR3 is TGCGCCAGCAGTGATCCGACTAGCGGGGGGCGTCAAGAGACCCAGTACTTC. Encoded protein: CASSDPTSGGRQETQYF.

The genes are TRBV25-1 and TRBJ2-5; no reliable D call. V gave up 4 bases and J gave up 3 bases, with 9 bases separating them. The CDR3 sequence is 13 residues long. The germline V gene encodes CDR1 MGHDK and CDR2 SYGVNS. CDR3 coding DNA: TGTGCCAGCAGTGGTTGGGCAGAAGAGACCCAGTACTTC. It translates to CASSGWAEETQYF.

The chain has TRBV15 and TRBJ1-6, with D maybe TRBD1 (6 bases). V lost 0 bases to trimming and J lost 9 bases, with 15 bases between them. Germline loops: CDR1 LNHNV, CDR2 YYDKDF (reference sequence). CDR3 size: 16 residues. The CDR3 loop reads CATSRDRIQGASPLHF. The CDR3 nucleotides read TGTGCCACCAGCAGAGATCGTATACAGGGCGCTTCACCCCTCCACTTT.